This TCR beta chain was sequenced for a study of shared clonotypes between healthy human individuals. As for the study in general: CD4 naive and CD4 memory each took three plates per donor, while CD8 naive took two and CD8 memory one.

On this clone itself: Its antigen remains unknown.

The method was immunoSEQ multiplex PCR; TCRdb's version includes in-frame clones alone and lacks a portion of them. The sample contains some 2,500,000 clones, less than 95% of which appear only once. The germline CDR1 and CDR2 sequences are MDHEN and SYDVKM. The length of the CDR3 is 14 residues. Trimming shortened V by 6 bases and J by 2 bases, and 12 bases separated the two germline ends. Regarding the study as a whole: A few donors shared around 5.1% of their naive CD4 clonotypes. Generally, estimated richness proved larger in naive subsets than it did in memory subsets.

Naive CD45RA+ and memory CD45RA-negative subsets were split from CD4+ cells. What was sequenced was naive CD4+ T cells from PBMCs. As to subset: CD45RA+ positively selected. The V and J genes are TRBV28 and TRBJ2-3, with D hard to call. The clonotype was recovered from a man aged 18 to 35 in good health. Some clones in this sample may be carry-over from other donors' samples. The CDR3 DNA reads as TGTGCCAGCAGCCCAACCCCCGTCACAGATACGCAGTATTTT. It specifies CASSPTPVTDTQYF.